These 29 T cell receptor beta chains share one sample of origin, sequenced in a study of blood T cell repertoires in COVID-19. Generated by immunoSEQ multiplex PCR, the TCRdb table keeps only in-frame clones and is missing some. This sample has about 74,000 clones, with about nine tenths found just once. Sequencing used peripheral blood. The receptors come from a man aged 50 or older with acute or convalescent COVID-19.

This clone has only one observation. The rearrangement joins TRBV5-1 to TRBJ2-3; D possibly corresponds to TRBD2 (6 bases). Trimming cost V 8 bases and J 3 bases, with 19 bases left between them. The germline V gene encodes CDR1 SGHRS and CDR2 YFSETQ. The CDR3 runs to 15 residues. The CDR3 DNA follows: TGCGCCAGTGGGGGACCGCGGGGTAGTACAGATACGCAGTATTTT. Protein: CASGGPRGSTDTQYF.

The J gene is TRBJ2-1, the V gene TRBV9; TRBD2 is a possible D gene (6 bases). This CDR3 region has 15 residues. The ends were cut back, 3 bases at V and 9 bases at J, with 19 bases in the middle. Germline V lookup: CDR1 SGDLS, CDR2 YYNGEE. CDR3 loop: CASSARLVAGGEQFF. The DNA of the CDR3 is TGTGCCAGCAGCGCCCGACTAGTCGCTGGGGGTGAGCAGTTCTTC.

This clone was detected once. V gene TRBV3-1 (or the pseudogene TRBV3-2) combines with J gene TRBJ2-7, with D uncertain. The CDR3 has 13 residues. Germline CDR1 is LGHDT and CDR2 is YNNKEL (reference sequence). Trimming left V 4 bases short and J 4 bases short, with 11 bases between. For the CDR3, the DNA is TGTGCCAGCAGCCTCACAATTCGATACGAGCAGTACGTC. It codes for CASSLTIRYEQYV.

The rearrangement links TRBV19 to TRBJ1-6, with D possibly matching TRBD1 (5 bases). Per germline, CDR1 LNHDA and CDR2 SQIVND (reference sequence). The CDR3 has 13 residues. The V end was cut by 4 bases, the J end by 10 bases, with 11 bases between. CDR3 nucleotides: TGTGCCAGTAGTACAGGGCCCGGATCACCCCTCCACTTT. Translation: CASSTGPGSPLHF.

This sequence joins TRBV12-3 or TRBV12-4 and TRBJ2-1, with D maybe TRBD2 (5 bases). V lost 6 bases, J lost 6 bases, and 12 bases lay in between. This CDR3 comprises 13 residues. CDR3 sequence reads: CASSPRVVNEQFF. The CDR3 coding sequence is TGTGCCAGCAGCCCGAGGGTTGTCAATGAGCAGTTCTTC.

This chain connects TRBV5-1 to TRBJ2-3; maybe TRBD2 (5 bases). Germline lookup yields CDR1 SGHRS and CDR2 YFSETQ. V was cut by 3 bases and J by 0 bases, with 8 bases left in between. The CDR3 consists of 14 residues. The CDR3 nucleotides read TGCGCCAGCAGCTCTGCGGGTAGCACAGATACGCAGTATTTT. Amino acid sequence: CASSSAGSTDTQYF.

The J gene is TRBJ1-1, the V gene TRBV5-1, with D unresolved. Germline values: CDR1 SGHRS, CDR2 YFSETQ. The ends were cut back, 1 base at V and 1 base at J, with 5 bases in the middle. This CDR3 is 13 amino acids long. The CDR3 DNA reads TGCGCCAGCAGCTTGCTAGAGAACACTGAAGCTTTCTTT. Translating gives CASSLLENTEAFF.

The rearrangement links TRBV9 to TRBJ2-1; D not certain. V lost 0 bases and J lost 6, with 13 bases in between. The CDR3 has 15 amino acids. The germline CDR1 and CDR2 sequences are SGDLS and YYNGEE. CDR3 nucleotide sequence: TGTGCCAGCAGCGTAGACGACTTCCGCGCCAATGAGCAGTTCTTC. Translating gives CASSVDDFRANEQFF.

The CDR3 nucleotides are TGCAGTGCTGGACAGGGACGCTACACCTTC. It translates to CSAGQGRYTF. The chain links TRBV20-1 to TRBJ1-2, with TRBD1 matching 8 bases. Germline V gives CDR1 DFQATT, CDR2 SNEGSKA (reference sequence). V trimming: 5 bases; J trimming: 9 bases; junction bases outside the gene matches: 2. This CDR3 has 10 residues.

The chain has TRBV19 and TRBJ2-5; no clear D gene. CDR1 is LNHDA, CDR2 SQIVND, per germline (reference sequence). The V gene lost 1 base and the J gene lost 2 bases, with 8 bases spanning the gap. This CDR3 spans 14 amino acids. CDR3 loop: CASSIGTQQETQYF. In DNA, the CDR3 is TGTGCCAGTAGTATAGGAACACAGCAAGAGACCCAGTACTTC.

By its share, this clone is medium-sized. V usage is TRBV11-3 and J usage is TRBJ2-1; 10 bases align to TRBD1. Germline V gene lookup returns CDR1 SGHNT and CDR2 YENEEA. This CDR3 contains 15 residues. V gave up 5 bases and J gave up 9 bases; unmatched junction bases: 10. In DNA, the CDR3 is TGTGCCAGCAGCGCCGGGACAGGGGAAATAGGTGAGCAGTTCTTC. This codes for CASSAGTGEIGEQFF.

The J gene is TRBJ2-7, the V gene TRBV28; TRBD1 agrees at 10 bases. This CDR3 has 16 amino acids. Germline V gene lookup returns CDR1 MDHEN and CDR2 SYDVKM. Trimming cost V 5 bases and J 4 bases; bases outside gene matches: 11. The CDR3 loop is CASSDPGTGAVYEQYV. DNA of the CDR3: TGTGCCAGCAGTGATCCGGGGACAGGGGCCGTTTACGAGCAGTACGTC.

The rearrangement uses TRBV15 and TRBJ2-3, with TRBD2 identical over 9 bases. Germline CDR1 is LNHNV and CDR2 is YYDKDF (reference sequence). The CDR3 has 16 amino acids. The J segment lost 4 bases and the V segment lost 0 bases, leaving 5 bases of the junction unmatched. The CDR3, as DNA: TGTGCCACCAGCAGAGAGGGGACTAGCTTGGCAGATACGCAGTATTTT. Translation gives CATSREGTSLADTQYF. Supplemented by reference TRBV15 and TRBJ2-3, the full variable domain reads DAMVIQNPRYQVTQFGKPVTLSCSQTLNHNVMYWYQQKSSQAPKLLFHYYDKDFNNEADTPDNFQSRRPNTSFCFLDIRSPGLGDTAMYLCATSREGTSLADTQYFGPGTRLTVL.

V and J are TRBV19 and TRBJ1-4; TRBD1 matches at 9 bases. Germline V gene sequence: CDR1 LNHDA, CDR2 SQIVND (reference sequence). The CDR3 length is 13 residues. J gave up 8 bases and V 4 bases, and 2 bases lay outside the gene matches. CDR3 residues: CASSSTGGEKLFF. DNA of the CDR3: TGTGCCAGTAGTAGTACAGGGGGCGAAAAACTGTTTTTT.

The chain couples TRBV3-1 (or the pseudogene TRBV3-2) to TRBJ2-5; 8 positions match TRBD1. V lost 4 bases to trimming and J lost 5 bases; unmatched junction nucleotides: 6. The germline gives CDR1 LGHDT, CDR2 YNNKEL (reference sequence). The length of the CDR3 is 14 residues. The CDR3 spells CASSRSGGAETQYF. The CDR3 coding sequence is TGTGCCAGCAGCCGATCAGGGGGCGCGGAGACCCAGTACTTC.

J is TRBJ2-1 and V is TRBV15, with 11 nucleotides matching TRBD2. CDR1 LNHNV and CDR2 YYDKDF come from the germline V gene (reference sequence). The CDR3 spans 19 residues. After removal of 5 bases from V and 0 bases from J, the junction contained 12 bases not matched to a gene. CDR3 residues: CATSATLPGLADSYNEQFF. Here the CDR3 DNA reads TGTGCCACCAGCGCGACACTACCGGGACTAGCGGACTCCTACAATGAGCAGTTCTTC.

The chain joins TRBV4-3 to TRBJ2-1; 10 nucleotides line up with TRBD2. Germline V gene sequence: CDR1 LGHNA, CDR2 YSLEER. CDR3 length equals 15 residues. Trimming removed 3 bases from V and 6 bases from J; junction bases left unmatched: 5. The CDR3 loop is CASSQPSGGINEQFF. The DNA of the CDR3 is TGCGCCAGCAGCCAGCCTAGCGGGGGCATCAATGAGCAGTTCTTC.

This chain links TRBV15 with TRBJ1-6, with TRBD1 as a possible D gene (6 bases). CDR1 is LNHNV, CDR2 YYDKDF, per germline (reference sequence). This CDR3 has 15 residues. With 0 bases removed from V and 10 bases from J, the gap between germline ends came to 13 bases. The CDR3 region is CATSRDWRGGSPLHF. The DNA of the CDR3 is TGTGCCACCAGCAGAGATTGGAGGGGGGGGTCACCCCTCCACTTT.

The V gene is TRBV15, the J gene TRBJ1-5; 7 bases agree with TRBD1. Germline values: CDR1 LNHNV, CDR2 YYDKDF (reference sequence). V shed 5 bases and J 5 bases; nucleotides not matched to a gene: 3. This CDR3 region has 13 residues. DNA for the CDR3: TGTGCCACCAGCTACACAGGGGATCAGCCCCAGCATTTT. This gives the protein CATSYTGDQPQHF.

The rearrangement uses TRBV28 and TRBJ1-1; the match to TRBD1 covers 7 bases. The J segment lost 0 bases and the V segment lost 5 bases, leaving 3 bases of the junction unmatched. The CDR3 extends over 14 amino acids. CDR1 is MDHEN, CDR2 SYDVKM, per germline. The CDR3 loop reads CASSRGQVNTEAFF. For the CDR3, the DNA is TGTGCCAGCAGTCGAGGACAGGTGAACACTGAAGCTTTCTTT.

The CDR3 here is CAWTQGAGETQYF. The CDR3 nucleotides read TGTGCCTGGACGCAGGGGGCAGGAGAGACCCAGTACTTC. The V call is TRBV30, the J call TRBJ2-5; the match to TRBD1 covers 8 bases. The CDR3 runs to 13 residues. V trimming: 4 bases; J trimming: 4 bases; junction bases outside the gene matches: 5. Germline lookup yields CDR1 GTSNPN and CDR2 SVGIG (reference sequence).

This chain links TRBV7-3 with TRBJ2-1; a possible D gene is TRBD2 (5 bases). Germline V CDR1 and CDR2: SGHTA, FQGTGA. The CDR3 is 15 amino acids. V was shortened by 3 bases and J by 0 bases, with 9 bases between the two germline ends. For the CDR3, the DNA is TGTGCCAGCAGCTTCGGGGAAAGCTCCTACAATGAGCAGTTCTTC. Translated, it gives CASSFGESSYNEQFF.

The chain joins TRBV10-2 to TRBJ2-1; 7 bases align to TRBD2. Germline values: CDR1 WSHSY, CDR2 SAAADI. The CDR3 totals 15 residues. Trimming removed 4 bases from V and 0 bases from J; junction bases left unmatched: 3. The CDR3 reads CASSASGGSYNEQFF. CDR3 in DNA: TGCGCCAGCAGTGCGTCGGGAGGCTCCTACAATGAGCAGTTCTTC.

This clone was picked up one time. This chain connects TRBV25-1 to TRBJ2-4; 9 bases match TRBD1. Germline assignment: CDR1 MGHDK and CDR2 SYGVNS. This CDR3 region has 15 residues. The junction had 8 bases not matched to a gene; V was cut back by 3 bases and J by 8 bases. CDR3 sequence (DNA): TGTGCCAGCAGTGACCCGGGACAGGGAGGATACATTCAGTACTTC. Amino acid sequence: CASSDPGQGGYIQYF.

The gene calls are TRBV28 and TRBJ2-2, with D possibly TRBD1 on 5 matching bases. The CDR3 sequence is 12 residues long. V gave up 8 bases and J gave up 7 bases, with 11 bases separating them. Looked up from germline, CDR1 is MDHEN and CDR2 is SYDVKM. The DNA for the CDR3 is TGTGCCAGCGGATCGACAGTCGGGGAGCTGTTTTTT. Encoded protein: CASGSTVGELFF.

The gene calls are TRBV6-2 or TRBV6-3 and TRBJ2-7, with TRBD1 as a possible D gene (6 bases). Germline V CDR1 and CDR2: MNHEY, SVGEGT. CDR3 length: 13 amino acids. Trimming took off 5 bases at V and 2 bases at J, with 10 bases between the two ends. The CDR3 DNA sequence: TGTGCCAGCAGTGAGGGGGACCCCTACGAGCAGTACGTC. It specifies CASSEGDPYEQYV.

The rearrangement links TRBV6-2 or TRBV6-3 to TRBJ1-2; 9 positions agree with TRBD1. V dropped 3 bases and J dropped 2; count of bases not matched to a gene: 13. The CDR3 covers 18 residues. CDR1 is MNHEY and CDR2 is SVGEGT in the germline V gene. CDR3 in DNA: TGTGCCAGCAGTTATTCACCTGGGACAGGGTCCTTCAACTATGGCTACACCTTC. Amino acid sequence: CASSYSPGTGSFNYGYTF.

The rearrangement uses TRBV6-2 or TRBV6-3 and TRBJ1-6; 8 bases map to TRBD1. CDR3 length equals 13 residues. The germline CDR1 and CDR2 sequences are MNHEY and SVGEGT. V lost 6 bases to trimming and J lost 10 bases; unmatched junction nucleotides: 5. The CDR3 region is CASSPGQDSPLHF. The CDR3 DNA is TGTGCCAGCAGCCCGGGACAGGACTCACCCCTCCACTTT.

The chain combines TRBV18 with TRBJ2-1; 9 bases fit TRBD2. This CDR3 region has 18 residues. V gave up 3 bases and J gave up 5 bases; unmatched junction bases: 14. Germline loops: CDR1 KGHSH, CDR2 LQKENI. The CDR3 DNA reads TGTGCCAGCTCACCGTGGGGGGAAGCGGGAGGCCACAACAATGAGCAGTTCTTC. Translated: CASSPWGEAGGHNNEQFF.